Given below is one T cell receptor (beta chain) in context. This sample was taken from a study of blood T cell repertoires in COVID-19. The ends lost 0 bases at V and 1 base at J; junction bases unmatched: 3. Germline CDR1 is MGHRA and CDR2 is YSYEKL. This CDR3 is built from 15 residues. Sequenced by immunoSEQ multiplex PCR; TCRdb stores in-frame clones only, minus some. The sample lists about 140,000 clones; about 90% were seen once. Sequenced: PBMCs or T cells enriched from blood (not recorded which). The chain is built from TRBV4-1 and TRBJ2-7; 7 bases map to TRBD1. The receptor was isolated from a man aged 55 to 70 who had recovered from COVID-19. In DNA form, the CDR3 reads TGCGCCAGCAGCCAAGAGCCAGGGGGTTCCTACGAGCAGTACTTC. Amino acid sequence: CASSQEPGGSYEQYF.